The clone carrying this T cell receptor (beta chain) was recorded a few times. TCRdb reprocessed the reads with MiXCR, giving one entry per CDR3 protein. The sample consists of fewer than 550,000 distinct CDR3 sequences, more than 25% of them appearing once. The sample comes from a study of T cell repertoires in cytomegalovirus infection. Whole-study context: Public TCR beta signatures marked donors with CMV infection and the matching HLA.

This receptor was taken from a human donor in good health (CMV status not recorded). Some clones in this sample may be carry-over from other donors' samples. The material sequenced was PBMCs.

The CDR3 spells CASRGLQGFPSGSNEQFF. In DNA form, the CDR3 reads TGTGCCAGCAGGGGATTACAGGGTTTTCCTAGCGGGAGCAATGAGCAGTTCTTC. V usage is TRBV28 and J usage is TRBJ2-1; 10 nucleotides agree with TRBD2. Germline V gives CDR1 MDHEN, CDR2 SYDVKM. The CDR3 is 18 residues long. With 6 bases clipped from V and 6 bases from J, the junction kept 17 bases outside the gene matches.